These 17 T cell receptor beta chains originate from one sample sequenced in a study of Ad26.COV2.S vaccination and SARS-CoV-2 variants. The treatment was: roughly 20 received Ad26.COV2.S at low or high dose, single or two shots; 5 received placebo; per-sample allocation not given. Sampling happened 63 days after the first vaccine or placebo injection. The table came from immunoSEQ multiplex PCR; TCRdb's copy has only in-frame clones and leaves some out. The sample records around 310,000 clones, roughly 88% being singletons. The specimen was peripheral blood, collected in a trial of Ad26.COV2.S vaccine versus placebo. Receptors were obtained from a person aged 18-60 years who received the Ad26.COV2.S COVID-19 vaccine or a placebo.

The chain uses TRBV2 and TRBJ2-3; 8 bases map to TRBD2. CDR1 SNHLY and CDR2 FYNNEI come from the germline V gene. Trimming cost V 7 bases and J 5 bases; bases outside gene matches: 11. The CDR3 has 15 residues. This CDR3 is CASTSSGGPEDTQYF. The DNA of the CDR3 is TGTGCCAGCACCTCCTCGGGGGGGCCCGAAGATACGCAGTATTTT.

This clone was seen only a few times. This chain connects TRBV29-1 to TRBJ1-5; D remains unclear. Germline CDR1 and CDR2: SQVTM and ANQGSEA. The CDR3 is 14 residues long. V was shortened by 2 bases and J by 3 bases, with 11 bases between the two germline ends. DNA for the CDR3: TGCAGCGTTGAAACCGGGGATGTCAATCAGCCCCAGCATTTT. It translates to CSVETGDVNQPQHF.

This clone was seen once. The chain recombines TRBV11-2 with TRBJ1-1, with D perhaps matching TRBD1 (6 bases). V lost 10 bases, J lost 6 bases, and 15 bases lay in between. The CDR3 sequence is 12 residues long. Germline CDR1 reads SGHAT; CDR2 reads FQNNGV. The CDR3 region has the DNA TGTGCCACCCGAGGGGGGCCGGCTGAAGCTTTCTTT. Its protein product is CATRGGPAEAFF.

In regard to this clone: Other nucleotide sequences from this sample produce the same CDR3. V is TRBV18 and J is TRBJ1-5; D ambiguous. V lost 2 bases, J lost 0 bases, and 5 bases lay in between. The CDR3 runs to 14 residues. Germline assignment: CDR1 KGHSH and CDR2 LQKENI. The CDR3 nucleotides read TGTGCCAGCTCACCAGGGTTTAGCAATCAGCCCCAGCATTTT. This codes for CASSPGFSNQPQHF. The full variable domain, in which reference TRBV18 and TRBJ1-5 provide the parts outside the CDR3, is NAGVMQNPRHLVRRRGQEARLRCSPMKGHSHVYWYRQLPEEGLKFMVYLQKENIIDESGMPKERFSAEFPKEGPSILRIQQVVRGDSAAYFCASSPGFSNQPQHFGDGTRLSIL.

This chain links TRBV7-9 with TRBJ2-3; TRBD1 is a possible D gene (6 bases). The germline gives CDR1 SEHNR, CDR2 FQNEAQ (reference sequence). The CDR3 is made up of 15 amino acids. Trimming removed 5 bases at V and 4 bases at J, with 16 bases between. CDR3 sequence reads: CASSHRTGQADTQYF. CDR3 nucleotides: TGTGCCAGCAGCCATAGGACGGGACAAGCAGATACGCAGTATTTT. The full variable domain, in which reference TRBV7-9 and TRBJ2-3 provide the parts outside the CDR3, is DTGVSQNPRHKITKRGQNVTFRCDPISEHNRLYWYRQTLGQGPEFLTYFQNEAQLEKSRLLSDRFSAERPKGSFSTLEIQRTEQGDSAMYLCASSHRTGQADTQYFGPGTRLTVL.

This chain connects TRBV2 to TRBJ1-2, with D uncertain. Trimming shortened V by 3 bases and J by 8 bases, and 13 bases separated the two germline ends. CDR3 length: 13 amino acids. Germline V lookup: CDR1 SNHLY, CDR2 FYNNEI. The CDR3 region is CASSDRQPWGYTF. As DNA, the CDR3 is TGTGCCAGCAGTGATCGGCAGCCGTGGGGCTACACCTTC.

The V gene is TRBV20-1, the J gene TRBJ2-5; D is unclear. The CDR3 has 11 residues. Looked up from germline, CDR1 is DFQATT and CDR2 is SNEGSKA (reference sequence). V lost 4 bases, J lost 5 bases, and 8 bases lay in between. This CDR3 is CSATRPETQYF. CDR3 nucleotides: TGCAGTGCTACTCGCCCTGAGACCCAGTACTTC.

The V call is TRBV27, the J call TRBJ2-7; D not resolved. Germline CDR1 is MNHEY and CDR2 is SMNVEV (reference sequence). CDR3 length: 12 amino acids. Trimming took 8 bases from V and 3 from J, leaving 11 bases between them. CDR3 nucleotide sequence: TGTGCCAGCGGCCCCCAAGGCTACGAGCAGTACTTC. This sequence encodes CASGPQGYEQYF.

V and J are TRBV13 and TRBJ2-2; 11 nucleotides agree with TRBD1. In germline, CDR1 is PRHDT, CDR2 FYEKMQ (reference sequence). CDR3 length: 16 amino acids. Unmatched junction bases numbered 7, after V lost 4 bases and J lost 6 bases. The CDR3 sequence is CASSSQDRGRAGELFF. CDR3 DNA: TGTGCCAGCAGCTCGCAGGACAGGGGGCGAGCCGGGGAGCTGTTTTTT.

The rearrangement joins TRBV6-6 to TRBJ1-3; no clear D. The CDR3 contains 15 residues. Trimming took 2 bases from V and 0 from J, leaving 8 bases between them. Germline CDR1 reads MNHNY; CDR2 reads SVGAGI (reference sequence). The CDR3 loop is CASSYAPVSGNTIYF. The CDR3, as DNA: TGTGCCAGCAGTTACGCACCCGTCTCTGGAAACACCATATATTTT.

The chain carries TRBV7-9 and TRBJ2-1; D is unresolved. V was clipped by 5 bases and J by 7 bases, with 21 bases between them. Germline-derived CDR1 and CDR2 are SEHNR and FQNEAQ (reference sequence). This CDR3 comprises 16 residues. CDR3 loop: CASSPVSLSVKNEQFF. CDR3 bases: TGTGCCAGCAGCCCAGTGTCTCTTTCGGTCAAAAATGAGCAGTTCTTC.

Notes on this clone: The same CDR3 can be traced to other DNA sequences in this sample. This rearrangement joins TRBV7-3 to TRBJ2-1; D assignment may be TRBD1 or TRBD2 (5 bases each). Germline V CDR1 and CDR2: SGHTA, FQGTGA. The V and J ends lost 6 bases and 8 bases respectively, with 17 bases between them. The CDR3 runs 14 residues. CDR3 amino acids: CASSVFEGLDEQFF. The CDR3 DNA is TGTGCCAGCAGTGTTTTCGAGGGGCTGGATGAGCAGTTCTTC.

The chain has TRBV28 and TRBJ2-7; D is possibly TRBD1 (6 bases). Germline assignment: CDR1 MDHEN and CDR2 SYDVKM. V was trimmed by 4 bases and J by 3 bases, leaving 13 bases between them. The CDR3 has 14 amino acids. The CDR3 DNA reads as TGTGCCAGCAGTTCCGGGACATCAGACTACGAGCAGTACGTC. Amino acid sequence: CASSSGTSDYEQYV.

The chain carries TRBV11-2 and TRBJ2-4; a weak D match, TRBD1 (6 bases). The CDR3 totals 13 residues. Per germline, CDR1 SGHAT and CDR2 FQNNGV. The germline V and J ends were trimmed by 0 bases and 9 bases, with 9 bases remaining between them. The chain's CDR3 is CASSLDTGPIQYF. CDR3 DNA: TGTGCCAGCAGCTTAGATACAGGGCCCATTCAGTACTTC.

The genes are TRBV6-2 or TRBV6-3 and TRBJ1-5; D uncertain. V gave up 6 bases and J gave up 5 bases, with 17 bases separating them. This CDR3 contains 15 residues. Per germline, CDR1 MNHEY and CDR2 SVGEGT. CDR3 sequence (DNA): TGTGCCAGCAGCTTGGAGTACCCGAACGATCAGCCCCAGCATTTT. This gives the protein CASSLEYPNDQPQHF.

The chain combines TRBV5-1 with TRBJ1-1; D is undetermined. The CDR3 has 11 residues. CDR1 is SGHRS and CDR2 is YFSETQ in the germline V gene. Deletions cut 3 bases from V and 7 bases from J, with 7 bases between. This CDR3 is CASSSEVEAFF. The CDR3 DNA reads TGCGCCAGCAGCTCGGAGGTTGAAGCTTTCTTT.

DNA for the CDR3: TGTGCCAGCAGTTACTCAAGGCACGATCTCACTGAAGCTTTCTTT. This sequence encodes CASSYSRHDLTEAFF. The chain combines TRBV6-6 with TRBJ1-1; D unclear. This CDR3 comprises 15 residues. With 0 bases removed from V and 4 bases from J, the gap between germline ends came to 12 bases. Germline-derived CDR1 and CDR2 are MNHNY and SVGAGI (reference sequence).